The rows below give T cell receptor beta chains drawn from one sample of a study of regulatory T cells in long-lasting Graves disease. MiXCR, run by TCRdb on the multiplex PCR reads, gives a single entry per CDR3 protein. The table has around 450,000 distinct CDR3 sequences, over 14% seen once. The data were also submitted as part of a second study, on T cells in Graves' hyperthyroidism and ophthalmopathy.

Sequencing was performed on peripheral blood mononuclear cells (PBMCs), taken at new diagnosis, from a patient treated with antithyroid drugs. The receptors originated from a woman aged 40 to 50 with Graves disease. The CDR3 runs from the conserved cysteine through the conserved F or W. Fields, in order: V gene, CDR3 length, D gene, clone size, J gene, CDR3 protein, CDR3 DNA. D genes are given only for firm matches. Size is stated for part of the rows, as once, few or many counts, or as a class when the clone is expanded.

>TRBV30|12|.|few|TRBJ2-7
CAWSVGGWEQYF
TGTGCCTGGAGTGTAGGTGGGTGGGAGCAGTACTTC
>TRBV6-5|13|.|many|TRBJ2-5
CASSLQLGETQYF
TGTGCCAGCAGTTTACAGTTGGGCGAGACCCAGTACTTC
>TRBV11-1|16|TRBD2|many|TRBJ2-2
CASSPGTSSWTGELFF
TGTGCCAGCAGCCCGGGGACTAGTAGTTGGACCGGGGAGCTGTTTTTT
>TRBV2|15|TRBD1|many|TRBJ2-1
CAITKGTGASNEQFF
TGTGCCATCACAAAGGGGACAGGGGCATCCAATGAGCAGTTCTTC
>TRBV3-1|15|.|many|TRBJ2-3
CASSQEGGWGATQYF
TGTGCCAGCAGCCAAGAGGGGGGTTGGGGCGCTACGCAGTATTTT
>TRBV19|19|TRBD2|.|TRBJ2-1
CASSIDTPFLAGGYNEQFF
TGTGCCAGTAGTATAGATACTCCCTTCCTAGCGGGGGGGTACAATGAGCAGTTCTTC
>TRBV24-1|15|.|many|TRBJ2-2
CATGKGQANTGELFF
TGTGCCACAGGAAAAGGGCAGGCGAACACCGGGGAGCTGTTTTTT
>TRBV9|17|TRBD1|many|TRBJ1-2
CASSGLGETGLDYGYTF
TGTGCCAGCAGCGGCCTGGGAGAGACAGGGTTAGACTATGGCTACACCTTC
>TRBV7-2|16|.|many|TRBJ2-3
CASSSTLGGITDTQYF
TGTGCCAGCAGCTCCACCCTAGGCGGCATAACAGATACGCAGTATTTT
>TRBV12-3/TRBV12-4|15|TRBD2|.|TRBJ2-5
CASRLAGANQETQYF
TGTGCCAGCAGGCTAGCGGGAGCTAACCAAGAGACCCAGTACTTC
>TRBV2|14|.|many|TRBJ2-1
CASSEVGANNEQFF
TGTGCCAGCAGTGAGGTAGGGGCCAACAATGAGCAGTTCTTC
>TRBV5-4|14|.|.|TRBJ2-5
CASSFPGEEETQYF
TGTGCCAGCAGCTTTCCGGGAGAGGAAGAGACCCAGTACTTC
>TRBV6-2/TRBV6-3|18|.|.|TRBJ1-4
CASSSSGTGWKTNEKLFF
TGTGCCAGCAGTTCTTCCGGGACGGGGTGGAAGACTAATGAAAAACTGTTTTTT
>TRBV28|16|.|few|TRBJ1-4
CASSTWTRGDNEKLFF
TGTGCCAGCAGTACATGGACAAGGGGGGATAATGAAAAACTGTTTTTT
>TRBV20-1|15|TRBD1|many|TRBJ2-3
CSARGQGSGTDTQYF
TGCAGTGCTAGAGGACAGGGATCAGGCACAGATACGCAGTATTTT
>TRBV6-2/TRBV6-3|16|TRBD2|.|TRBJ2-2
CASSYGTSVNIGELFF
TGTGCCAGCAGTTACGGGACTAGCGTTAACATCGGGGAGCTGTTTTTT
>TRBV11-3|16|.|many|TRBJ1-1
CASSLDGTVMNTEAFF
TGTGCCAGCAGCTTAGATGGGACGGTTATGAACACTGAAGCTTTCTTT
>TRBV12-3/TRBV12-4|16|TRBD2|many|TRBJ2-2
CASSLAGSRNTGELFF
TGTGCCAGCAGTCTAGCGGGATCAAGGAACACCGGGGAGCTGTTTTTT
>TRBV7-6|15|TRBD1|few|TRBJ2-6
CASSSTGAGANVLTF
TGTGCCAGCAGCTCGACAGGGGCTGGGGCCAACGTCCTGACTTTC
>TRBV20-1|13|.|.|TRBJ2-7
CSARVTGSYEQYF
TGCAGTGCTAGAGTGACGGGTTCCTACGAGCAGTACTTC
>TRBV7-2|15|TRBD2|many|TRBJ2-7
CASSLTSGTSYEQYF
TGTGCCAGCAGCTTAACTAGCGGGACGTCCTACGAGCAGTACTTC
>TRBV28|15|TRBD2|many|TRBJ2-2
CASSTLAGGTGELFF
TGTGCCAGCAGTACCTTAGCGGGAGGGACCGGGGAGCTGTTTTTT
>TRBV2|13|TRBD2|many|TRBJ2-1
CASKGLAGDEQFF
TGTGCCAGCAAGGGACTAGCGGGAGATGAGCAGTTCTTC
>TRBV20-1|14|TRBD1|.|TRBJ1-4
CSASKDRGNEKLFF
TGCAGTGCTAGCAAAGACAGGGGTAATGAAAAACTGTTTTTT
>TRBV2|13|TRBD1|.|TRBJ2-5
CASSSTGGQTQYF
TGTGCCAGCAGCTCCACAGGGGGGCAGACCCAGTACTTC
>TRBV5-1|14|TRBD1|.|TRBJ1-2
CASSPSGQGGGNTF
TGCGCCAGCAGCCCAAGCGGACAGGGAGGCGGAAACACCTTC
>TRBV25-1|17|TRBD2|.|TRBJ2-1
CASSGGLADFSGNEQFF
TGTGCCAGCAGCGGGGGTCTAGCGGATTTTTCGGGCAATGAGCAGTTCTTC
>TRBV3-1|18|TRBD2|once|TRBJ2-3
CASSQDSTSGKGPDTQYF
TGTGCCAGCAGCCAAGATTCGACTAGCGGGAAGGGCCCAGATACGCAGTATTTT
>TRBV15|16|TRBD1|many|TRBJ1-1
CATSRSQGAGNTEAFF
TGTGCCACCAGCAGATCTCAGGGGGCAGGAAACACTGAAGCTTTCTTT
>TRBV2|13|.|many|TRBJ2-3
CASSEVARNTQYF
TGTGCCAGCAGTGAAGTTGCCCGGAATACGCAGTATTTT
>TRBV9|20|.|.|TRBJ2-6
CASSSPTYQPGQSGANVLTF
TGTGCCAGCAGCTCGCCCACGTACCAACCCGGACAGTCTGGGGCCAACGTCCTGACTTTC
>TRBV30|14|TRBD2|few|TRBJ2-4
CAWTEIAGGNIQYF
TGTGCCTGGACAGAAATAGCGGGAGGGAACATTCAGTACTTC
>TRBV24-1|15|.|many|TRBJ2-7
CATIIRPFVTYEQYF
TGTGCCACCATCATTAGGCCGTTTGTGACCTACGAGCAGTACTTC
>TRBV5-4|13|.|.|TRBJ2-1
CASSHPTTYEQFF
TGTGCCAGCAGCCACCCTACAACCTATGAGCAGTTCTTC
>TRBV9|14|.|few|TRBJ2-7
CASSVVADSYEQYF
TGTGCCAGCAGCGTGGTAGCGGACTCCTACGAGCAGTACTTC
>TRBV20-1|14|.|.|TRBJ2-1
CSARETGTYNEQFF
TGCAGTGCTAGAGAGACAGGTACCTACAATGAGCAGTTCTTC
>TRBV9|13|.|few|TRBJ1-3
CASSGGSENTIYF
TGTGCCAGCAGTGGGGGATCGGAAAACACCATATATTTT
>TRBV5-1|15|TRBD2|few|TRBJ2-3
CASSSGGGRTDTQYF
TGCGCCAGCAGCTCGGGAGGGGGGCGCACAGATACGCAGTATTTT
>TRBV4-1|17|.|many|TRBJ2-7
CASSQDSLGGWNYEQYF
TGCGCCAGCAGCCAAGATAGCTTGGGGGGTTGGAACTACGAGCAGTACTTC
>TRBV5-1|14|TRBD2|few|TRBJ2-1
CASSLGSGINEQFF
TGCGCCAGCAGCTTGGGGAGCGGGATCAATGAGCAGTTCTTC
>TRBV2|14|TRBD2|few|TRBJ2-7
CASTFTSGSYEQYF
TGTGCCAGCACGTTTACTAGCGGGAGTTACGAGCAGTACTTC
>TRBV15|15|.|.|TRBJ1-2
CATSTPPGTIPGYTF
TGTGCCACCAGCACGCCTCCGGGGACAATCCCGGGCTACACCTTC
>TRBV30|14|.|many|TRBJ2-5
CAWNLGGGQETQYF
TGTGCCTGGAACCTGGGTGGGGGACAAGAGACCCAGTACTTC